The rows below give T cell receptor beta chains drawn from one sample of a study of regulatory T cells in long-lasting Graves disease. TCRdb called the multiplex PCR reads again in MiXCR, with one record for every CDR3 protein. This sample has around 480,000 distinct CDR3 sequences, with around 15% found just once. These same data were also listed under a study on T cells in Graves' hyperthyroidism and ophthalmopathy.

Source: peripheral blood mononuclear cells (PBMCs), taken at new diagnosis, from a patient treated with antithyroid drugs. The receptors stem from a man aged 40-49 years with Graves disease. CDR3s include the opening cysteine and the closing phenylalanine or tryptophan. The D gene is left open where the match is weak. Rows may omit the clone size; those that give it use once, few, many or a size class.

d_gene	abundance	v_gene	j_gene	CDR3aa	CDR3nt
TRBD2	many	TRBV28	TRBJ2-5	CASSRRWFNRAGEGETQYF	TGTGCCAGCAGCCGCCGTTGGTTCAACCGAGCGGGAGAGGGGGAGACCCAGTACTTC
TRBD2	few	TRBV4-2	TRBJ2-1	CASSRVPSGSYNEQFF	TGTGCCAGCAGCCGGGTTCCTAGCGGGAGTTACAATGAGCAGTTCTTC
TRBD1	many	TRBV29-1	TRBJ2-7	CSVDKGTGGSNEQYF	TGCAGCGTTGATAAGGGGACAGGGGGCTCTAACGAGCAGTACTTC
NA	few	TRBV6-6	TRBJ2-5	CASSYSVGYQETQYF	TGTGCCAGCAGTTACTCGGTGGGATACCAAGAGACCCAGTACTTC
NA	many	TRBV20-1	TRBJ2-1	CSARENDEQFF	TGCAGTGCTAGAGAAAACGATGAGCAGTTCTTC
TRBD1	many	TRBV3-1	TRBJ1-6	CASSWDRGSSPLHF	TGTGCCAGCAGCTGGGACAGGGGGAGTTCACCCCTCCACTTT
TRBD2	many	TRBV5-1	TRBJ2-7	CASSLGPGGRDEQYF	TGCGCCAGCAGCTTGGGCCCTGGAGGGAGGGACGAGCAGTACTTC
NA	few	TRBV27	TRBJ2-3	CASRPAGGGSDTQYF	TGTGCCAGCAGGCCGGCTGGTGGCGGGTCAGATACGCAGTATTTT
TRBD1	many	TRBV2	TRBJ2-7	CASSESGQDYEQYF	TGTGCCAGCAGTGAAAGCGGACAGGATTACGAGCAGTACTTC
TRBD1	many	TRBV28	TRBJ2-7	CASRTTGGGYEQYF	TGTGCCAGCAGGACGACAGGGGGAGGTTACGAGCAGTACTTC
NA	many	TRBV7-9	TRBJ2-1	CASSDGTFNEQFF	TGTGCCAGCAGCGACGGGACCTTTAATGAGCAGTTCTTC
TRBD1	many	TRBV11-2	TRBJ2-3	CASSPPLRDRGGDTQYF	TGTGCCAGCAGCCCACCTCTGCGGGACAGGGGCGGAGATACGCAGTATTTT
NA	many	TRBV30	TRBJ1-4	CAWLHQPGGWRTNEKLFF	TGTGCCTGGCTCCATCAGCCGGGGGGATGGAGAACTAATGAAAAACTGTTTTTT
NA	few	TRBV7-3	TRBJ2-2	CASSSYRTDHTGELFF	TGTGCCAGCAGCTCCTACCGGACGGACCACACCGGGGAGCTGTTTTTT
TRBD1	many	TRBV10-3	TRBJ2-1	CAISVTGGDEQFF	TGTGCCATCAGCGTGACAGGGGGTGACGAGCAGTTCTTC
TRBD2	few	TRBV7-9	TRBJ2-7	CASSSAPGLAAGEVYEQYF	TGTGCCAGCAGCTCAGCCCCGGGACTAGCGGCAGGCGAAGTCTACGAGCAGTACTTC
NA	many	TRBV28	TRBJ2-7	CASRSGLWEQYF	TGTGCCAGCAGGTCGGGACTGTGGGAGCAGTACTTC
TRBD1	many	TRBV20-1	TRBJ2-5	CSARATGGSQETQYF	TGCAGTGCTAGGGCGACAGGGGGCAGCCAGGAGACCCAGTACTTC
NA	many	TRBV29-1	TRBJ2-5	CSVDGTQYF	TGCAGCGTTGACGGTACCCAGTACTTC
NA	many	TRBV2	TRBJ1-1	CASRLGGTGTEAFF	TGTGCCAGCAGACTAGGGGGTACGGGGACTGAAGCTTTCTTT
TRBD2	many	TRBV6-1	TRBJ2-7	CASSSGTSGGNEQYF	TGTGCCAGCTCGTCCGGGACTAGCGGGGGAAACGAGCAGTACTTC
NA	many	TRBV11-2	TRBJ1-6	CASSLESSYNSPLHF	TGTGCCAGCAGCTTAGAGAGCTCCTATAATTCACCCCTCCACTTT
TRBD1	many	TRBV6-1	TRBJ1-1	CASRIGQGWTEAFF	TGTGCCAGCAGGATAGGACAGGGTTGGACTGAAGCTTTCTTT
NA	many	TRBV18	TRBJ2-3	CASSPRGGGENTDTQYF	TGTGCCAGCTCACCGCGGGGCGGAGGTGAGAACACAGATACGCAGTATTTT
NA	many	TRBV6-1	TRBJ2-5	CASSGSKVLGETQYF	TGTGCCAGCAGTGGCTCCAAGGTTCTGGGGGAGACCCAGTACTTC
NA	few	TRBV10-3	TRBJ2-1	CAISESKVSDSGTYNEQFF	TGTGCCATCAGTGAGTCTAAAGTTAGCGATTCGGGTACCTACAATGAGCAGTTCTTC
TRBD2	few	TRBV7-9	TRBJ2-1	CASSSGLAMKQFF	TGTGCCAGCAGCTCGGGACTAGCCATGAAGCAGTTCTTC
TRBD2	NA	TRBV7-9	TRBJ2-1	CASSLEDSGDEQFF	TGTGCCAGCAGCTTAGAGGATAGCGGGGATGAGCAGTTCTTC
NA	NA	TRBV9	TRBJ1-2	CASSPAVGYGYTF	TGTGCCAGCAGTCCTGCCGTTGGCTATGGCTACACCTTC
NA	many	TRBV28	TRBJ1-1	CASSFRGGIEAFF	TGTGCCAGCAGCTTTAGGGGGGGCATTGAAGCTTTCTTT
TRBD1	few	TRBV29-1	TRBJ2-5	CSVDGTGARRTQYF	TGCAGCGTGGACGGGACAGGGGCTCGGCGGACCCAGTACTTC
NA	NA	TRBV6-1	TRBJ1-1	CASTPAAGMNTEAFF	TGTGCCAGCACCCCAGCGGCAGGTATGAACACTGAAGCTTTCTTT
NA	few	TRBV27	TRBJ2-4	CASSPGWKSAAKNIQYF	TGTGCCAGCAGTCCCGGGTGGAAGAGCGCGGCCAAAAACATTCAGTACTTC
NA	few	TRBV5-1	TRBJ2-5	CASSDGSSRSIETQYF	TGCGCCAGCAGCGATGGTTCTAGCAGGAGTATCGAGACCCAGTACTTC
TRBD2	NA	TRBV5-1	TRBJ2-7	CASSLALASSYEQYF	TGCGCCAGCAGCTTGGCACTAGCGAGCTCCTACGAGCAGTACTTC
NA	many	TRBV28	TRBJ2-5	CASSLQGGVETQYF	TGTGCCAGCAGTTTGCAAGGGGGTGTTGAGACCCAGTACTTC
NA	few	TRBV9	TRBJ2-5	CASSPDPIHQETQYF	TGTGCCAGCAGCCCGGACCCAATCCACCAAGAGACCCAGTACTTC
TRBD1	many	TRBV7-9	TRBJ2-3	CASSRTGGTDTQYF	TGTGCCAGCAGCCGGACAGGGGGCACAGATACGCAGTATTTT
NA	many	TRBV7-9	TRBJ2-3	CASSPDTVTDTQYF	TGTGCCAGCAGCCCAGATACGGTCACAGATACGCAGTATTTT
NA	NA	TRBV29-1	TRBJ2-7	CSGRVGYEQYF	TGCAGCGGGCGGGTAGGTTACGAGCAGTACTTC
NA	NA	TRBV10-3	TRBJ2-7	CAISEYSYEQYF	TGTGCCATCAGTGAGTATTCCTACGAGCAGTACTTC
TRBD1	many	TRBV2	TRBJ1-1	CASGRDSLNTEAFF	TGTGCCAGCGGAAGGGACAGCTTGAACACTGAAGCTTTCTTT
NA	NA	TRBV15	TRBJ2-2	CATSMTISITGELFF	TGTGCCACCAGCATGACTATTTCTATCACCGGGGAGCTGTTTTTT
NA	many	TRBV11-2	TRBJ2-1	CASSFSASSYNEQFF	TGTGCCAGCAGCTTTTCCGCGAGCTCCTACAATGAGCAGTTCTTC
NA	NA	TRBV6-1	TRBJ2-7	CASSEVGQLYEQYF	TGTGCCAGCAGTGAAGTAGGACAGCTCTACGAGCAGTACTTC
NA	many	TRBV27	TRBJ2-1	CASSLGKLNEQFF	TGTGCCAGCAGTTTGGGTAAACTGAATGAGCAGTTCTTC
NA	many	TRBV28	TRBJ2-5	CASRLLGPQETQYF	TGTGCCAGCAGACTCCTAGGACCGCAAGAGACCCAGTACTTC
NA	many	TRBV27	TRBJ2-1	CASSLGDDEQFF	TGTGCCAGCAGTCTAGGTGACGATGAGCAGTTCTTC
TRBD2	many	TRBV3-1	TRBJ2-4	CASSQPPAGGKNIQYF	TGTGCCAGCAGCCAACCCCCAGCGGGAGGCAAAAACATTCAGTACTTC
NA	NA	TRBV5-1	TRBJ2-1	CASRSARVNEQFF	TGTGCCAGCAGAAGCGCCAGGGTCAATGAGCAGTTCTTC
TRBD1	many	TRBV28	TRBJ2-5	CASSVLRDRRAIETQYF	TGTGCCAGCAGTGTACTCCGGGACAGGCGAGCTATAGAGACCCAGTACTTC
NA	many	TRBV28	TRBJ1-1	CASNLNTEAFF	TGTGCCAGCAACCTGAACACTGAAGCTTTCTTT
TRBD2	NA	TRBV5-4	TRBJ2-1	CASSFPGTSGRAENEQFF	TGTGCCAGCAGTTTCCCGGGGACGAGCGGGAGGGCCGAGAATGAGCAGTTCTTC
NA	many	TRBV7-2	TRBJ2-3	CASSLVFGDTQYF	TGTGCCAGCAGCTTAGTTTTCGGGGATACGCAGTATTTT
NA	once	TRBV28	TRBJ1-4	CASSLGDGKGKLFF	TGTGCCAGCAGTTTAGGGGACGGTAAGGGGAAACTGTTTTTT
NA	many	TRBV20-1	TRBJ2-3	CSARVASTDTQYF	TGCAGTGCTAGGGTAGCGAGCACAGATACGCAGTATTTT
NA	few	TRBV12-5	TRBJ2-7	CASGFGLYEQYF	TGTGCTAGTGGTTTCGGACTCTACGAGCAGTACTTC
TRBD1	many	TRBV5-1	TRBJ2-7	CASSLMGQGSYEQYF	TGCGCCAGCAGCTTGATGGGACAGGGTTCCTACGAGCAGTACTTC
TRBD1	NA	TRBV19	TRBJ2-6	CASSIVTGPGANVLTF	TGTGCCAGTAGTATAGTGACAGGGCCTGGGGCCAACGTCCTGACTTTC